Listed here are 26 T cell receptor beta chains from one sample, sequenced in a study of cytomegalovirus exposure and HLA in healthy donors. The study ran its PCR with 60 Vbeta and 13 Jbeta primers. Profiled with immunoSEQ multiplex PCR; TCRdb holds only in-frame clones, not every one. The data show 85,000 to 100,000 clones, roughly 86% seen once. Input material: PBMCs. These receptors were obtained from a man aged 25 to 45 in good health and CMV-seropositive.

The chain joins TRBV5-1 to TRBJ2-7, with 7 bases aligning to TRBD1. The length of the CDR3 is 16 residues. The V and J ends lost 3 bases and 1 base, in that order; junction bases with no gene match: 10. Germline V gene lookup returns CDR1 SGHRS and CDR2 YFSETQ. Here the CDR3 reads CASSSADRSFSYEQYF. The CDR3 coding sequence is TGCGCCAGCAGCTCGGCGGACAGGTCCTTTTCCTACGAGCAGTACTTC. The entire variable domain, with the rest obtained from reference TRBV5-1 and TRBJ2-7, is as follows: KAGVTQTPRYLIKTRGQQVTLSCSPISGHRSVSWYQQTPGQGLQFLFEYFSETQRNKGNFPGRFSGRQFSNSRSEMNVSTLELGDSALYLCASSSADRSFSYEQYFGPGTRLTVT.

The J gene is TRBJ2-7, the V gene TRBV5-8; 10 nucleotides align to TRBD1. V trimming: 4 bases; J trimming: 2 bases; junction bases outside the gene matches: 6. This CDR3 spans 15 amino acids. Looked up from germline, CDR1 is SGHTS and CDR2 is YDEGEE. The CDR3 coding sequence is TGTGCCAGCAGCCTGGGACAGGGGTTAACCTACGAGCAGTACTTC. Its translation: CASSLGQGLTYEQYF.

This chain links TRBV14 with TRBJ2-7; D is possibly TRBD2 (5 bases). Germline V gene lookup returns CDR1 SGHDN and CDR2 FVKESK. The CDR3 spans 13 residues. With 4 bases removed from V and 3 bases from J, the gap between germline ends came to 10 bases. The CDR3 reads CASSPGVYYEQYF. The CDR3 coding sequence is TGTGCCAGCAGCCCCGGGGTCTACTACGAGCAGTACTTC.

The J gene is TRBJ1-2, the V gene TRBV30; 9 positions agree with TRBD1. Unmatched junction bases numbered 3, after V lost 0 bases and J lost 4 bases. The germline CDR1 and CDR2 sequences are GTSNPN and SVGIG (reference sequence). The length of the CDR3 is 14 residues. CDR3 loop: CAWSVGQGPYGYTF. The CDR3 nucleotides read TGTGCCTGGAGTGTTGGACAGGGGCCCTATGGCTACACCTTC.

This chain joins TRBV28 and TRBJ2-7; 10 bases line up with TRBD2. Trimming removed 10 bases from V and 4 bases from J; junction bases left unmatched: 1. CDR1 and CDR2 (germline): MDHEN, SYDVKM. This CDR3 is 11 amino acids long. The CDR3 nucleotides are TGTGCCACGGGACTAGCGTACGAGCAGTACTTC. It is translated as CATGLAYEQYF.

About this clone: This CDR3 is also generated by other DNA sequences in the sample. CDR3 in DNA: TGTGCCAGCAGCCAAGATCGTTCGCTAGCGGGAGGGGACGCCTACGAGCAGTACTTC. It yields the protein CASSQDRSLAGGDAYEQYF. V and J are TRBV4-2 and TRBJ2-7; TRBD2 aligns across 12 bases. The germline V gene encodes CDR1 LGHNA and CDR2 YNFKEQ. With 0 bases clipped from V and 2 bases from J, the junction kept 11 bases outside the gene matches. The CDR3 has 19 residues.

V is TRBV5-4 and J is TRBJ2-4; D gene ambiguous. The CDR3 loop spans 13 amino acids. The V and J ends lost 2 bases and 3 bases respectively, with 6 bases between them. CDR1 and CDR2 from the germline V gene are SGHNT and YYREEE (reference sequence). CDR3 residues: CASSFVGKNIQYF. The CDR3, as DNA: TGTGCCAGCAGCTTTGTCGGCAAAAACATTCAGTACTTC.

The chain joins TRBV4-2 to TRBJ2-6; D is ambiguous. Germline-derived CDR1 and CDR2 are LGHNA and YNFKEQ. V was pared by 0 bases and J by 4 bases, with 16 bases between. This CDR3 has 18 amino acids. The CDR3: CASSQEGTRAAGANVLTF. CDR3 coding DNA: TGTGCCAGCAGCCAAGAGGGCACTCGTGCAGCAGGGGCCAACGTCCTGACTTTC.

The V and J genes are TRBV27 and TRBJ2-7; TRBD2 agrees at 11 bases. The J segment lost 4 bases and the V segment lost 6 bases, leaving 5 bases of the junction unmatched. Germline CDR1 and CDR2: MNHEY and SMNVEV (reference sequence). CDR3 size: 14 residues. The CDR3 loop is CASRELAGEYEQYF. For the CDR3, the DNA is TGTGCCAGCAGAGAACTAGCGGGGGAATACGAGCAGTACTTC.

The chain uses TRBV5-1 and TRBJ2-1; 11 nucleotides agree with TRBD2. The CDR3 covers 15 residues. CDR1 SGHRS and CDR2 YFSETQ come from the germline V gene. The V gene end was trimmed by 4 bases and the J gene end by 7 bases; junction bases not matched to a gene: 7. CDR3 amino acids: CASSQGLAVGNEQFF. The CDR3 DNA is TGCGCCAGCAGCCAGGGACTAGCGGTTGGGAATGAGCAGTTCTTC.

This rearrangement joins TRBV6-1 to TRBJ2-7; a possible D gene is TRBD1 (6 bases). The CDR3 loop spans 14 amino acids. Germline V gene lookup returns CDR1 MNHNS and CDR2 SASEGT. V was shortened by 8 bases and J by 1 base, with 15 bases between the two germline ends. CDR3 region: CASGGRGRSYEQYF. The CDR3 DNA is TGTGCCAGCGGCGGCAGGGGTAGATCCTACGAGCAGTACTTC.

The chain has TRBV30 and TRBJ1-3; 7 bases map to TRBD1. Germline assignment: CDR1 GTSNPN and CDR2 SVGIG (reference sequence). After removal of 1 base from V and 2 bases from J, the junction contained 11 bases not matched to a gene. The CDR3 runs 17 residues. CDR3 in DNA: TGTGCCTGGAGTGGGGGGACAGAGCCGGAGCCTGGAAACACCATATATTTT. It encodes CAWSGGTEPEPGNTIYF.

The rearrangement joins TRBV10-3 to TRBJ2-7; 7 bases map to TRBD1. Trimming cost V 10 bases and J 4 bases; bases outside gene matches: 7. Germline lookup yields CDR1 ENHRY and CDR2 SYGVKD. This CDR3 is 12 amino acids long. The CDR3 is CATRQGDYEQYF. In DNA, the CDR3 is TGTGCCACCCGACAGGGAGATTACGAGCAGTACTTC.

This chain connects TRBV7-8 to TRBJ2-7, with D perhaps TRBD1 (6 bases). CDR1 SGHVS and CDR2 FQNEAQ come from the germline V gene. This CDR3 region has 13 residues. Deletions cut 5 bases from V and 8 bases from J, with 16 bases between. CDR3 region: CASSAGDMAQQYF. The DNA for the CDR3 is TGTGCCAGCAGCGCCGGGGACATGGCACAGCAGTACTTC.

The chain links TRBV19 to TRBJ2-7, with D uncertain. The CDR3 is 14 amino acids. Trimming removed 3 bases at V and 4 bases at J, with 13 bases between. The germline V gene encodes CDR1 LNHDA and CDR2 SQIVND (reference sequence). CDR3 DNA sequence: TGTGCCAGTAGTATCTTCGACAATTCTTACGAGCAGTACTTC. Amino acids: CASSIFDNSYEQYF.

The V gene is TRBV7-9, the J gene TRBJ2-5, with D possibly being TRBD1 (5 bases). CDR1 and CDR2 from the germline V gene are SEHNR and FQNEAQ (reference sequence). Trimming pared 4 bases from V and 2 bases from J, leaving 11 bases between. The CDR3 runs 14 residues. In nucleotides, the CDR3 is TGTGCCAGCAGCTCCCGACAGATTCAAGAGACCCAGTACTTC. This encodes CASSSRQIQETQYF.

Here the CDR3 reads CASSETIRTSNTDTQYF. CDR3 bases: TGTGCCAGCAGTGAAACTATAAGGACTAGTAACACAGATACGCAGTATTTT. The chain recombines TRBV25-1 with TRBJ2-3; 7 bases line up with TRBD2. The V gene end was trimmed by 2 bases and the J gene end by 2 bases; junction bases not matched to a gene: 10. CDR1 and CDR2 (germline): MGHDK, SYGVNS. The CDR3 has 17 residues.

This clone has a handful of counts. The V gene is TRBV5-6, the J gene TRBJ2-1, with 14 nucleotides matching TRBD2. The CDR3 length is 19 residues. CDR1 and CDR2 from the germline V gene are SGHDT and YYEEEE. The trim removed 4 bases at V and 0 bases at J, leaving 9 bases unmatched. CDR3 amino acids: CASSLSRTSGRYSYNEQFF. The DNA of the CDR3 is TGTGCCAGCAGCCTTTCGCGGACTAGCGGGAGGTACTCCTACAATGAGCAGTTCTTC.

V gene TRBV5-6 combines with J gene TRBJ2-5; 10 bases map to TRBD2. Germline V lookup: CDR1 SGHDT, CDR2 YYEEEE. V was clipped by 1 base and J by 4 bases; unmatched bases: 7. The CDR3 is 16 amino acids. CDR3: CASSLISAGGGETQYF. The CDR3 region has the DNA TGTGCCAGCAGCTTGATTTCAGCGGGAGGGGGAGAGACCCAGTACTTC. Filled out from reference TRBV5-6 and TRBJ2-5, the complete variable domain reads DAGVTQSPTHLIKTRGQQVTLRCSPKSGHDTVSWYQQALGQGPQFIFQYYEEEERQRGNFPDRFSGHQFPNYSSELNVNALLLGDSALYLCASSLISAGGGETQYFGPGTRLLVL.

V and J are TRBV27 and TRBJ2-5, with 10 positions matching TRBD1. Germline CDR1 MNHEY, CDR2 SMNVEV (reference sequence). The CDR3 is made up of 14 amino acids. After removal of 3 bases from V and 6 bases from J, the junction contained 4 bases not matched to a gene. As DNA, the CDR3 is TGTGCCAGCAGTTTGACAGGGGGCCCGAAGACCCAGTACTTC. Its translation is CASSLTGGPKTQYF.

The chain links TRBV27 to TRBJ2-7, with a possible D match to TRBD2 (6 bases). Per the germline V gene, CDR1 is MNHEY and CDR2 is SMNVEV (reference sequence). The V end was cut by 7 bases, the J end by 3 bases, with 19 bases between. The CDR3 spans 15 residues. CDR3 region: CASTPSRDFHYEQYF. The CDR3 coding sequence is TGTGCCAGCACCCCAAGCCGGGACTTTCACTACGAGCAGTACTTC.

V is TRBV27 and J is TRBJ2-2; a possible D gene is TRBD1 (6 bases). CDR1 MNHEY and CDR2 SMNVEV come from the germline V gene (reference sequence). V dropped 5 bases and J dropped 1 base, with 17 bases sitting between them. The CDR3 is made up of 17 amino acids. CDR3 residues: CASSHIRTAENTGELFF. For the CDR3, the DNA is TGTGCCAGCAGTCACATACGGACAGCCGAGAACACCGGGGAGCTGTTTTTT.

The chain joins TRBV15 to TRBJ2-3; tentative D call: TRBD1 (6 bases). Trimming removed 0 bases from V and 5 bases from J, with 12 bases in between. The germline V gene has CDR1 LNHNV and CDR2 YYDKDF (reference sequence). This CDR3 spans 15 amino acids. In DNA form, the CDR3 reads TGTGCCACCAGCAGAGATTTGGGGGCCGAAGATACGCAGTATTTT. Translated: CATSRDLGAEDTQYF.

This chain links TRBV13 with TRBJ2-5, with 9 positions matching TRBD2. Looked up from germline, CDR1 is PRHDT and CDR2 is FYEKMQ (reference sequence). The CDR3 totals 17 residues. Losses at the gene ends were 0 bases for V and 2 bases for J; bases not matched to a gene: 7. The CDR3, as DNA: TGTGCCAGCAGCTTAGGCCTTGCGGGAGGGGGGCAAGAGACCCAGTACTTC. This codes for CASSLGLAGGGQETQYF.

This clone occurred once. The chain joins TRBV15 to TRBJ1-5; a weak D match, TRBD1 (5 bases). CDR1 is LNHNV, CDR2 YYDKDF, per germline (reference sequence). V lost 5 bases to trimming and J lost 3 bases, with 8 bases between them. CDR3 length equals 13 residues. This CDR3 reads CATSPGNNQPQHF. The CDR3 DNA is TGTGCCACCAGCCCAGGGAACAATCAGCCCCAGCATTTT.

CDR3 DNA sequence: TGTGCCAGCAGCATAACAGGGGGCGACTATGGCTACACCTTC. This encodes CASSITGGDYGYTF. The gene calls are TRBV5-4 and TRBJ1-2; 9 nucleotides line up with TRBD1. Germline CDR1 reads SGHNT; CDR2 reads YYREEE (reference sequence). This CDR3 has 14 residues. Trimming cost V 4 bases and J 3 bases; bases outside gene matches: 4.